This T cell receptor (beta chain) was identified in a study of cytomegalovirus exposure and HLA in healthy donors. Whole-study findings and limits: There were a few CMV-associated chains whose specificity for CMV antigens was confirmed in vitro. 150 or so TCR beta chains were listed as cytomegalovirus-associated.

The PCR used 60 Vbeta and 13 Jbeta primers. The table came from immunoSEQ multiplex PCR; TCRdb's copy has only in-frame clones and leaves some out. The sample records 95,000 to 150,000 clones, approximately 80% being singletons. As concerns this clone: Its matching antigen is unknown.

This CDR3 is 13 amino acids long. Germline V gives CDR1 SGHRS, CDR2 YFSETQ. The chain has TRBV5-1 and TRBJ2-5, with 7 bases lining up with TRBD1. TRBJ2-7 matches the DNA end more closely, so the J call is doubtful. Sequencing was performed on PBMCs. This receptor was identified in a woman aged 40 to 55 in good health and CMV-seropositive. The CDR3 DNA is TGCGCCAGCAGCTCCTCGACAGGGACCGAGCAGTACTTC. This encodes CASSSSTGTEQYF.